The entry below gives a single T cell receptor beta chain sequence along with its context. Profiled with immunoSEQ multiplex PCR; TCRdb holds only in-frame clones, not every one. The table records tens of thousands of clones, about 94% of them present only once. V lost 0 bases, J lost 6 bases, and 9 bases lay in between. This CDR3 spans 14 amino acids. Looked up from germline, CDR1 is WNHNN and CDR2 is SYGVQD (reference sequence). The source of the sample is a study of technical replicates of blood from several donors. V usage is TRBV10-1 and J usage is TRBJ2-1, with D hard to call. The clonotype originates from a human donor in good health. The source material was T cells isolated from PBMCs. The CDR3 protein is CASSESRSVNEQFF. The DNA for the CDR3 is TGCGCCAGCAGTGAGTCGAGGTCTGTCAATGAGCAGTTCTTC.